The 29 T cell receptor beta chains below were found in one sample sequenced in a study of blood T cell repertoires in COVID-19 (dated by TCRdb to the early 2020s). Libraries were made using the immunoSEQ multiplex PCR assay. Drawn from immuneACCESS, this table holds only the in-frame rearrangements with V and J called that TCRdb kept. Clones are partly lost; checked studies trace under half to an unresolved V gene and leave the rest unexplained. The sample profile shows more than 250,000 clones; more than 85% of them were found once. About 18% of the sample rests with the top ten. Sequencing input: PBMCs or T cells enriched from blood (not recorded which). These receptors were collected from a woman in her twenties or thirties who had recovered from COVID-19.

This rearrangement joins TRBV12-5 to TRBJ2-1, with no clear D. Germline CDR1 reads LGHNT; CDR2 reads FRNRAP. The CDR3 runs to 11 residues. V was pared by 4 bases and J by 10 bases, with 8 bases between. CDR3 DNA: TGTGCTAGTGGTTCAGATCGCGAGCAGTTCTTC. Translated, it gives CASGSDREQFF.

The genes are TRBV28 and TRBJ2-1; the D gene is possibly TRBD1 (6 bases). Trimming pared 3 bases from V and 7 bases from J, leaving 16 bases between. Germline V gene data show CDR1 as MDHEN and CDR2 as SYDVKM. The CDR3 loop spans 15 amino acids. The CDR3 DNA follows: TGTGCCAGCAGTTTTAGGGGGATCAATGAGAATGAGCAGTTCTTC. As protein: CASSFRGINENEQFF.

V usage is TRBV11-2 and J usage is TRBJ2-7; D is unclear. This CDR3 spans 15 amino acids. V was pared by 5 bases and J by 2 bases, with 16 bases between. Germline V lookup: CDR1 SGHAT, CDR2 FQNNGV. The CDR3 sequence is CASSPRLIAAYEQYF. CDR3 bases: TGTGCCAGCAGCCCCCGACTGATTGCAGCCTACGAGCAGTACTTC.

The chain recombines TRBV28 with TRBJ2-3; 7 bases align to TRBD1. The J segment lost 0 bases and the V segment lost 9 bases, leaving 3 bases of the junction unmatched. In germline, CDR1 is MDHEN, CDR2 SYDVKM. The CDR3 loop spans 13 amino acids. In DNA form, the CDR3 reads TGTGCCAGTTCGACAGGGAGCACAGATACGCAGTATTTT. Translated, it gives CASSTGSTDTQYF.

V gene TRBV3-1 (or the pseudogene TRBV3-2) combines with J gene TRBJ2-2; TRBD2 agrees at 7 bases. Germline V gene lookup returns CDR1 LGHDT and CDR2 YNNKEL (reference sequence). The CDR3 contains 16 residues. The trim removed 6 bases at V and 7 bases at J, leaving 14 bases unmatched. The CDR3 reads CASRPSSGGSIGELFF. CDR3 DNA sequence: TGTGCCAGCAGGCCCTCTTCTGGCGGGAGCATCGGGGAGCTGTTTTTT.

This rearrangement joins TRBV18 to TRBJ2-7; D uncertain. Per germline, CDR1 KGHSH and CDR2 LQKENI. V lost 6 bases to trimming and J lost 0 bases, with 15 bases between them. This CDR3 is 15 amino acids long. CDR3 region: CASSRDGPGSYEQYF. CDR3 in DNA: TGTGCCAGCTCCCGTGATGGTCCGGGCTCCTACGAGCAGTACTTC.

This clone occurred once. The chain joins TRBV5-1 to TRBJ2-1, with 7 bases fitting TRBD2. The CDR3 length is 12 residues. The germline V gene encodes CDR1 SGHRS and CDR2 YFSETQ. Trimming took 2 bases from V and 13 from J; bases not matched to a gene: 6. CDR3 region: CASSFEGLIQFF. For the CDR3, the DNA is TGCGCCAGCAGCTTTGAGGGACTAATACAGTTCTTC.

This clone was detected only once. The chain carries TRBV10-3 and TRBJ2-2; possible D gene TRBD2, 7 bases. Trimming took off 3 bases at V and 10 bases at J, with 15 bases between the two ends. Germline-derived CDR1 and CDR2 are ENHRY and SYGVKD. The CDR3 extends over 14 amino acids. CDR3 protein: CAISERVGGQELFF. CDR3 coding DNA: TGTGCCATCAGTGAACGTGTGGGGGGGCAGGAGCTGTTTTTT.

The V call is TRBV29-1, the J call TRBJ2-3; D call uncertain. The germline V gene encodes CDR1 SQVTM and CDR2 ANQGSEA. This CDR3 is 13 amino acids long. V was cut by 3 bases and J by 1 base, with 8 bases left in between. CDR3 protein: CSVESVGTDTQYF. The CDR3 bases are TGCAGCGTTGAGTCGGTTGGCACAGATACGCAGTATTTT.

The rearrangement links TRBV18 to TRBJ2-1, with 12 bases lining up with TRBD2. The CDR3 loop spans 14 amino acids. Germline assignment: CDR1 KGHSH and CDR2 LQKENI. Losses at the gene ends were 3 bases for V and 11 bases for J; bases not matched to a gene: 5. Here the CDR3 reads CASSPPGLAGQQFF. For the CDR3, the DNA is TGTGCCAGCTCACCTCCGGGACTAGCGGGCCAGCAGTTCTTC.

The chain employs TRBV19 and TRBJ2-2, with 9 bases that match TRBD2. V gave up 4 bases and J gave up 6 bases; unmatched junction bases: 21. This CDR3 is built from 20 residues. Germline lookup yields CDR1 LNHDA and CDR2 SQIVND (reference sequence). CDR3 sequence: CASSTRGSGRSAFVAGELFF. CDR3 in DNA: TGTGCCAGTAGTACCCGGGGTAGCGGGAGATCTGCTTTTGTCGCCGGGGAGCTGTTTTTT.

This CDR3 reads CAWTGASRSGYTF. CDR3 in DNA: TGTGCCTGGACAGGGGCCTCGAGGAGTGGCTACACCTTC. V and J are TRBV30 and TRBJ1-2; tentative D call: TRBD1 (6 bases). Per germline, CDR1 GTSNPN and CDR2 SVGIG (reference sequence). Trimming removed 4 bases at V and 7 bases at J, with 16 bases between. The CDR3 length is 13 residues.

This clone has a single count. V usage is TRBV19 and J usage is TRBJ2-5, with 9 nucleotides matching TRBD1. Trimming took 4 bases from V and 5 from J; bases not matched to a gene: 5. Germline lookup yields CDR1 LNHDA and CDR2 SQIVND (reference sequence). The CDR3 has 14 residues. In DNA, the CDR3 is TGTGCCAGTAGTAGAACAGGGGGCCGTGAGACCCAGTACTTC. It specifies CASSRTGGRETQYF.

The CDR3 nucleotides read TGTGCCTACCAAACAGGTGCAAGTGGGGAGCTGTTTTTT. This encodes CAYQTGASGELFF. The gene calls are TRBV7-9 and TRBJ2-2; D might be TRBD1 (5 bases). Trimming took 11 bases from V and 8 from J, leaving 18 bases between them. CDR1 and CDR2 (germline): SEHNR, FQNEAQ (reference sequence). The CDR3 loop spans 13 amino acids. Full variable domain (remainder filled in from reference TRBV7-9 and TRBJ2-2): DTGVSQNPRHKITKRGQNVTFRCDPISEHNRLYWYRQTLGQGPEFLTYFQNEAQLEKSRLLSDRFSAERPKGSFSTLEIQRTEQGDSAMYLCAYQTGASGELFFGEGSRLTVL.

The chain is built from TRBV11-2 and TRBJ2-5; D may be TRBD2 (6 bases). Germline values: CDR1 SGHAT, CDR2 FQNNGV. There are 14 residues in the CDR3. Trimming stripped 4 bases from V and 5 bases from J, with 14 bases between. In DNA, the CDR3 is TGTGCCAGCAGCTCCGGGACTCTCCGCGAGACCCAGTACTTC. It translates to CASSSGTLRETQYF.

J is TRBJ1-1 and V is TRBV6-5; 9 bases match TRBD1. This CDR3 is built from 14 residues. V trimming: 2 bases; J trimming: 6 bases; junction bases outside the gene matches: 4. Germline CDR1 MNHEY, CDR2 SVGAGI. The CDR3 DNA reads TGTGCCAGCAGTTACGGGACAGGGAGTTCTGAAGCTTTCTTT. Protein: CASSYGTGSSEAFF.

This chain's CDR3 is CASSFSRQGETQYF. In DNA form, the CDR3 reads TGCGCCAGCAGCTTCTCTCGACAGGGTGAGACCCAGTACTTC. The chain recombines TRBV5-1 with TRBJ2-5, with TRBD1 matching over 7 bases. This CDR3 region has 14 residues. The germline gives CDR1 SGHRS, CDR2 YFSETQ. After removal of 2 bases from V and 5 bases from J, the junction contained 6 bases not matched to a gene.

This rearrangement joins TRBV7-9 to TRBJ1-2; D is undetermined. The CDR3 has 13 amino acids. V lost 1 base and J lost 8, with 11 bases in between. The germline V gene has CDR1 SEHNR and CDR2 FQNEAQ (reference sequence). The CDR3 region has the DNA TGTGCCAGCAGCTTAGTCGAGGGCGAGGGCTACACCTTC. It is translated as CASSLVEGEGYTF.

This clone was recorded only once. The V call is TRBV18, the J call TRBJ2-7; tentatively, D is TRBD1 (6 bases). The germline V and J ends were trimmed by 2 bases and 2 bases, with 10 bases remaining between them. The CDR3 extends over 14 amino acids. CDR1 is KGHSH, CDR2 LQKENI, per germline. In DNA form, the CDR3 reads TGTGCCAGCTCACCAGGGGGCCGGCCCTACGAGCAGTACTTC. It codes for CASSPGGRPYEQYF.

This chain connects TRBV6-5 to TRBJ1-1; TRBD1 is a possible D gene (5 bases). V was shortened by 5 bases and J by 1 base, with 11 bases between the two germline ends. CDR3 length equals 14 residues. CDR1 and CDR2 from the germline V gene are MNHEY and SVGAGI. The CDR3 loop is CASSRGSGNTEAFF. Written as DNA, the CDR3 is TGTGCCAGCAGTAGGGGCAGTGGGAACACTGAAGCTTTCTTT.

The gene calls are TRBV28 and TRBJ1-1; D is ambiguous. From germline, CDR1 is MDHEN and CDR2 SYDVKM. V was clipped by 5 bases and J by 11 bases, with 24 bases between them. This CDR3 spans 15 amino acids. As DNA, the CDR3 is TGTGCCAGCAGTCTAGGAGGAGTTCGGAACAACTATGCTTTCTTT. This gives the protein CASSLGGVRNNYAFF.

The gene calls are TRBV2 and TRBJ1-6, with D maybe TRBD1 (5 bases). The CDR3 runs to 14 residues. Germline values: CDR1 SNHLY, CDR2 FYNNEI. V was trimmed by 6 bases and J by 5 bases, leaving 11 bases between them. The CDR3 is CASSPQVNNSPLHF. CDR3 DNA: TGTGCCAGCAGCCCACAGGTGAATAATTCACCCCTCCACTTT.

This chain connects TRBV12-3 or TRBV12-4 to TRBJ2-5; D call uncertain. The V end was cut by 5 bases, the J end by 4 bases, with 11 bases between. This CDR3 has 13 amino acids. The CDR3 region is CASSRTDSETQYF. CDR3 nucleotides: TGTGCCAGCAGTCGTACAGATTCAGAGACCCAGTACTTC.

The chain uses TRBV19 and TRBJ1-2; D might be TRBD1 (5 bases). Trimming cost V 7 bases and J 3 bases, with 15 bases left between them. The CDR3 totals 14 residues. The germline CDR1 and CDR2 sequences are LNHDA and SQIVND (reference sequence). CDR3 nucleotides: TGTGCCAGTACTACCCAGGGAAACGACTATGGCTACACCTTC. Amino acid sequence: CASTTQGNDYGYTF.

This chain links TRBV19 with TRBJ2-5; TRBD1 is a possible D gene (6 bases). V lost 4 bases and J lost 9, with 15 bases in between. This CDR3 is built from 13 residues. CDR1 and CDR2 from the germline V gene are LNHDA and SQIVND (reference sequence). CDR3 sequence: CASSRGQELSQYF. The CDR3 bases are TGTGCCAGTAGTAGGGGACAAGAGTTATCCCAGTACTTC.

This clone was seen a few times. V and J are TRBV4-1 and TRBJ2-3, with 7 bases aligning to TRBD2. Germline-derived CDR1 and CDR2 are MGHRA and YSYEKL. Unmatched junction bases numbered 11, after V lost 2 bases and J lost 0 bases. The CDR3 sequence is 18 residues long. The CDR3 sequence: CASSQTFSGSASTDTQYF. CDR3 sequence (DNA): TGCGCCAGCAGCCAAACTTTTAGCGGGTCAGCTAGCACAGATACGCAGTATTTT.

The CDR3 spells CASSPETGYSNQPQHF. Here the CDR3 DNA reads TGCGCCAGCAGCCCCGAAACAGGTTATAGCAATCAGCCCCAGCATTTT. The rearrangement links TRBV4-1 to TRBJ1-5; TRBD1 might be the D (5 bases). The CDR3 length is 16 residues. Trimming removed 4 bases at V and 0 bases at J, with 13 bases between. Germline lookup yields CDR1 MGHRA and CDR2 YSYEKL.

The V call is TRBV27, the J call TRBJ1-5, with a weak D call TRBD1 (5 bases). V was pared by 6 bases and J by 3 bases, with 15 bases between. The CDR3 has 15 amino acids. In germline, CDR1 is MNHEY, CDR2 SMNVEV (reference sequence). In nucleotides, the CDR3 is TGTGCCAGCAGCATGGGGGGGGTAAACAATCAGCCCCAGCATTTT. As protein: CASSMGGVNNQPQHF.

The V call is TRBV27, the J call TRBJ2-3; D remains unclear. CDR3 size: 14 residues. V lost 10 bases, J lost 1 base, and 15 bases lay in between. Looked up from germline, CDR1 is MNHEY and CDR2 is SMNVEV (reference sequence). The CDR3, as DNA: TGTGCCACCCGAAGTTCCTTAGGCACAGATACGCAGTATTTT. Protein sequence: CATRSSLGTDTQYF.